This T cell receptor (beta chain) was retrieved from a study of blood T cell repertoires in COVID-19 (dated by TCRdb to 2018 to 2020). A note on the overall study: Collaborator samples came from the United States, Italy and Spain and covered acute and convalescent phases of COVID-19. The material from the prospective study consisted of cDNA or gDNA derived from T cells, B-cell-depleted T cells, or PBMCs. The dataset comprised deeply sampled blood TCRbeta repertoires from subjects exposed to, actively infected with, or recovered from COVID-19. A freely available public database, intended as a resource for researchers studying the immune response to SARS-CoV-2, is where the repertoires were released. Samples came from the ongoing ImmuneRACE study (first 160 participants) plus 1,254 subjects from 6 global collaborators. Nearly every sample came with metadata listing a de-identified subject ID, COVID-19 status, age in years and sex. Where available, HLA class I and class II types were obtained from metadata supplied by the sample provider rather than from assay-based typing.

Results the study describes overall, beyond this receptor: How much clinical and demographic metadata was included differed by source and by participant, and the metadata was provided uncurated.

As for this clone: Its antigen target is currently unknown. No qualities accompany the bases; no much larger clone lies one base away.

Collaborating institutions collected whole blood in K2EDTA tubes following their own protocols. For TCRbeta analysis, collaborators shipped samples in one of three forms: frozen whole blood, isolated PBMCs, or DNA extracted from either of those sample types. The immunoSEQ Assay, a bias-controlled multiplex PCR, was used to amplify TCRbeta CDR3 regions from genomic DNA. The published analysis was carried out like this. The number of nucleated cells in each sample was estimated from the amplification of reference gene primers within the assay. To quantify the absolute abundance of each unique TCRbeta CDR3 rearrangement, sequence reads were collapsed and filtered. For each sample, productive Simpson clonality was calculated as the square root of Simpson's diversity index over productive rearrangements. Here the immuneACCESS table is served through TCRdb, limited to in-frame sequences with V and J called. Missing clones are a known gap in these copies; in checked studies unresolved V genes cover under half, and the rest lacks a known reason. V and J calls and clone size are those listed in that table; D and trimming were worked out from the DNA. The sample profile shows around 65,000 clones; just under 85% of them were found once. The ten largest clones add up to about 5.3% of the sample.

Based on the germline V gene (reference sequence), the CDR1 and CDR2 sequences are LNHDA and SQIVND. From the cysteine through the phenylalanine, the CDR3 covers 12 amino acids. Only CDR3 DNA remains: 36 bases, in frame from the first base. V drops 5 bases and J drops 7 bases, leaving 11 bases in between. The sequence was collected from a man in his 70s with acute or convalescent COVID-19. The receptor chain draws on TRBV19 and TRBJ1-1, and TRBD1 may be the D gene, going by 6 matching bases. The sample was peripheral blood. The sequenced DNA is TGTGCCAGTAGTCCAAAAGGGGGTGAAGCTTTCTTT. The translation is CASSPKGGEAFF.